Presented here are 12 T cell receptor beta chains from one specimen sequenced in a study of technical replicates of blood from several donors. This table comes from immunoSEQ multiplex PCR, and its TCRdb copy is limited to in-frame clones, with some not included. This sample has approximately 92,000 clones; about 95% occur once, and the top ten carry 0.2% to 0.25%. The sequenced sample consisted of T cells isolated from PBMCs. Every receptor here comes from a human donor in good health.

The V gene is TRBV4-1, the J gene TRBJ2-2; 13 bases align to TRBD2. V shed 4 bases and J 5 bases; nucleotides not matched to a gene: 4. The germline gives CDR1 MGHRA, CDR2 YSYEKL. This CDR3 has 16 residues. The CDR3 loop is CASSRGLAGVTGELFF. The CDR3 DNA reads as TGCGCCAGCAGCCGAGGACTAGCGGGAGTTACCGGGGAGCTGTTTTTT.

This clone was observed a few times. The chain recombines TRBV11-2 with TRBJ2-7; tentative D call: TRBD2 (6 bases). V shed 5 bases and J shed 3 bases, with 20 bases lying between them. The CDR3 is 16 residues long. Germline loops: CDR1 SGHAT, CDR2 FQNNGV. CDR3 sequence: CASSRRGRDAYYEQYF. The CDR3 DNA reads TGTGCCAGCAGCCGCCGTGGGCGGGACGCGTACTACGAGCAGTACTTC.

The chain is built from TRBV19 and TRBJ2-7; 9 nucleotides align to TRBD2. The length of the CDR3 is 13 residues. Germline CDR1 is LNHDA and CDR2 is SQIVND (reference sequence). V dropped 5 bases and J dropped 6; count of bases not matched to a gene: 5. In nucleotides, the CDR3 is TGTGCCAGTAGTGCTAGGACTAGCGCCGAGCAGTACTTC. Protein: CASSARTSAEQYF.

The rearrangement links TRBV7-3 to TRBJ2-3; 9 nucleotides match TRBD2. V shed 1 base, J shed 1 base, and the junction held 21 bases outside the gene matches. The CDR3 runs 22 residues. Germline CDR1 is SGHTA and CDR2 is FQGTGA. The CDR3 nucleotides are TGTGCCAGCAGCTTAAGGAGTTCGGGGTGGGCTAGCGGGACCCGCGGCACAGATACGCAGTATTTT. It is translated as CASSLRSSGWASGTRGTDTQYF.

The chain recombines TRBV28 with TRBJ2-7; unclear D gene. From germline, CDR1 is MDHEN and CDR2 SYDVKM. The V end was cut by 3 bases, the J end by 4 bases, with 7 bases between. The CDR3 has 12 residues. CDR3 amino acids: CASSFFRYEQYF. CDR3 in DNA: TGTGCCAGCAGTTTTTTTCGGTACGAGCAGTACTTC.

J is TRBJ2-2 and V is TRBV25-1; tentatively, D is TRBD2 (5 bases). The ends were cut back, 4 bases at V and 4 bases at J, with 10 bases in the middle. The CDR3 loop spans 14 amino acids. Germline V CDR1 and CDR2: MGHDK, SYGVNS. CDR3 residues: CASSVGGTTGELFF. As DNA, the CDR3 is TGTGCCAGCAGTGTTGGAGGTACCACCGGGGAGCTGTTTTTT.

The DNA of the CDR3 is TGCGCCAGCAGACGACCGGGACAGGGACCTAATTCACCCCTCCACTTT. Its translation is CASRRPGQGPNSPLHF. This chain connects TRBV4-1 to TRBJ1-6, with 9 bases aligning to TRBD1. The ends lost 6 bases at V and 6 bases at J; junction bases unmatched: 9. CDR1 is MGHRA, CDR2 YSYEKL, per germline. This CDR3 has 16 amino acids.

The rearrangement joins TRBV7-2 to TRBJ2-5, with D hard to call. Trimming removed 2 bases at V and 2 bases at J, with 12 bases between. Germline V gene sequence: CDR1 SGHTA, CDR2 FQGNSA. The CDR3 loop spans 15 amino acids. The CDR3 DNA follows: TGTGCCAGCAGCTTACGCGGATCGGTTCAAGAGACCCAGTACTTC. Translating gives CASSLRGSVQETQYF.

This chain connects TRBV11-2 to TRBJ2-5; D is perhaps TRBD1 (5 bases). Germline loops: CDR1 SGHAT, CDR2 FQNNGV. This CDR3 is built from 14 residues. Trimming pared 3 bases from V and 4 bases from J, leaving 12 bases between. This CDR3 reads CASSFGRRGETQYF. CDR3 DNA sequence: TGTGCCAGCAGCTTTGGCAGAAGGGGAGAGACCCAGTACTTC.

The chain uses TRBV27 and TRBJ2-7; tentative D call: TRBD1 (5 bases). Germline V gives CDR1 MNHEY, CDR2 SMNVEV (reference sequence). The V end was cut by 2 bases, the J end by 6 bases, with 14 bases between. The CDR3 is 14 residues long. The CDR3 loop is CASSLGARGSEQYF. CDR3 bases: TGTGCCAGCAGTTTAGGGGCTAGAGGCTCCGAGCAGTACTTC.

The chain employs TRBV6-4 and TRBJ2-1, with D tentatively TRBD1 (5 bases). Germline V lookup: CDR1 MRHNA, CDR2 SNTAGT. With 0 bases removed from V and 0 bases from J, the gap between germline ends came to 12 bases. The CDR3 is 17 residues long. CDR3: CASSDSGRIGSYNEQFF. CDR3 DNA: TGTGCCAGCAGTGACTCGGGGCGGATTGGCTCCTACAATGAGCAGTTCTTC.

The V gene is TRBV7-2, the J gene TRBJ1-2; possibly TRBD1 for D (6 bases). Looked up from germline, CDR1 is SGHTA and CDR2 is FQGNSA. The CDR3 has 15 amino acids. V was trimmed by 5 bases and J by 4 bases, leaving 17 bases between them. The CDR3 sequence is CASSKNREASYGYTF. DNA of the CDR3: TGTGCCAGCAGCAAAAACAGGGAAGCTAGCTATGGCTACACCTTC. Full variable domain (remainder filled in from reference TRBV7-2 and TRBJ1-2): GAGVSQSPSNKVTEKGKDVELRCDPISGHTALYWYRQSLGQGLEFLIYFQGNSAPDKSGLPSDRFSAERTGGSVSTLTIQRTQQEDSAVYLCASSKNREASYGYTFGSGTRLTVV.